The 6 T cell receptor beta chains in this list originate from one sample, sequenced in a study of lymphopenia after photon versus proton radiotherapy. Produced via immunoSEQ multiplex PCR; TCRdb's table is partial and in-frame only. Counted here are more than 70,000 clones, about four fifths occurring once; the ten biggest clones make up around 1.4%. This sample comprised peripheral blood, obtained from a patient treated with proton-based radiotherapy. All receptors derive from a man between 60 and 70 years old with pancreatic cancer.

The chain joins TRBV11-2 to TRBJ2-3; possible D gene TRBD1, 6 bases. V lost 1 base, J lost 5 bases, and 10 bases lay in between. This CDR3 has 14 amino acids. Germline V lookup: CDR1 SGHAT, CDR2 FQNNGV. The chain's CDR3 is CASSLVGGGDTQYF. The CDR3, as DNA: TGTGCCAGCAGCTTAGTTGGGGGCGGAGATACGCAGTATTTT.

The V and J genes are TRBV10-3 and TRBJ2-5; D is unresolved. Germline-derived CDR1 and CDR2 are ENHRY and SYGVKD. The V and J ends lost 4 bases and 3 bases respectively, with 9 bases between them. The CDR3 loop spans 13 amino acids. CDR3 sequence: CAISVQPKETQYF. CDR3 DNA: TGTGCCATCAGTGTACAGCCAAAAGAGACCCAGTACTTC.

The chain links TRBV6-5 to TRBJ1-2, with D tentatively TRBD1 (6 bases). The CDR3 extends over 12 amino acids. Germline loops: CDR1 MNHEY, CDR2 SVGAGI. V gave up 10 bases and J gave up 5 bases, with 14 bases separating them. CDR3 region: CATLTGRYGYTF. CDR3 DNA: TGTGCCACCCTGACAGGACGATATGGCTACACCTTC.

Details on this clone: An end of the junction differs from the germline gene, which may be a read error. The V gene is TRBV7-7, the J gene TRBJ2-1; the match to TRBD1 covers 7 bases. Germline CDR1 is SSHAT and CDR2 is FNYEAQ (reference sequence). The CDR3 has 13 amino acids. CDR3 amino acids: CASSLKGADEQFF. The CDR3 coding sequence is TGTGCTAGCAGCTTAAAGGGGGCCGATGAGCAGTTCTTC.

This clone was picked up one time. Other DNA sequences in this specimen translate into the identical CDR3. The CDR3 nucleotides are TGCGCCAGCAGATCCGGACTAGCGGATACAGATACGCAGTATTTT. Protein: CASRSGLADTDTQYF. The rearrangement uses TRBV5-1 and TRBJ2-3, with 10 bases lining up with TRBD2. V gave up 5 bases and J gave up 3 bases; unmatched junction bases: 6. CDR3 length equals 15 residues. Germline assignment: CDR1 SGHRS and CDR2 YFSETQ.

The chain has TRBV10-3 and TRBJ2-5, with D possibly being TRBD2 (6 bases). This CDR3 is 15 amino acids long. The V end was cut by 3 bases, the J end by 2 bases, with 13 bases between. Germline lookup yields CDR1 ENHRY and CDR2 SYGVKD. The CDR3 is CAISDRLELQETQYF. CDR3 DNA sequence: TGTGCCATCAGTGACCGACTAGAACTACAAGAGACCCAGTACTTC.